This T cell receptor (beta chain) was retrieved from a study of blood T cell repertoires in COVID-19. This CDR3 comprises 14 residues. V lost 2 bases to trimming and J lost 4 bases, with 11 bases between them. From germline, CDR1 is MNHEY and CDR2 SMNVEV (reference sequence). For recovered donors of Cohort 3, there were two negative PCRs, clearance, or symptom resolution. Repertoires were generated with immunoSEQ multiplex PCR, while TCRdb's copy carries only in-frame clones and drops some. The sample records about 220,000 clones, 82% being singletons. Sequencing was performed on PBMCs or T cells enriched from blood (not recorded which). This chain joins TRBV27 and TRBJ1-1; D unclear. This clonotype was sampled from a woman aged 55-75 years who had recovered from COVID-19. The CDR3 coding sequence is TGTGCCAGCAGTTTAGGAGGGCTAGGCACTGAAGCTTTCTTT. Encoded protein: CASSLGGLGTEAFF.